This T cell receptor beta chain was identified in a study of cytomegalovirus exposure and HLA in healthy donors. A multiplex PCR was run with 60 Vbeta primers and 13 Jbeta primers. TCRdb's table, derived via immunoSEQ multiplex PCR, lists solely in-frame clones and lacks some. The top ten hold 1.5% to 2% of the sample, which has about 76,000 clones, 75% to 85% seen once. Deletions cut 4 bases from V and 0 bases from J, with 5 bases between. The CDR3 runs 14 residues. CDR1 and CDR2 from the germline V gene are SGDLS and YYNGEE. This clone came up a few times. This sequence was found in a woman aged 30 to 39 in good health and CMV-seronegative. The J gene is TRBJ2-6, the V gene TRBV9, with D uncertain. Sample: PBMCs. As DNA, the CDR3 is TGTGCCAGCAGCCCTAGCTCTGGGGCCAACGTCCTGACTTTC. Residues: CASSPSSGANVLTF.